Listed below are T cell receptor beta chains from one sample, sequenced in a study of T cells in Graves' hyperthyroidism and ophthalmopathy. TCRdb used MiXCR to reprocess the multiplex PCR reads, holding one entry per CDR3 protein. The sample has approximately 870,000 distinct CDR3 sequences; over 35% are singletons. Sequencing was carried out using blood. Source of these receptors: a man between 18 and 35 years old with Graves' hyperthyroidism. The CDR3 runs from the conserved cysteine through the conserved F or W. The D gene is left open where the match is weak. The listing skips clone size in some rows; elsewhere it reads once, few, many or a size class.

cdr3_aa: CASSEVGGGRIGITGELFF
cdr3_nt: TGCGCCAGCAGTGAGGTGGGGGGAGGAAGGATTGGGATCACCGGGGAGCTGTTTTTT
clone_size: few
j_call: TRBJ2-2
d_call: .
v_call: TRBV10-2

cdr3_aa: CASRHSGGAPSSTADVEAFF
cdr3_nt: TGCGCCAGCAGACATTCGGGGGGCGCTCCTTCTAGCACTGCAGATGTAGAAGCTTTCTTT
clone_size: .
j_call: TRBJ1-1
d_call: .
v_call: TRBV10-2

cdr3_aa: CACSARDRAGYTF
cdr3_nt: .
clone_size: .
j_call: TRBJ1-2
d_call: .
v_call: TRBV25-1

cdr3_aa: CASSQLGWYREKLFF
cdr3_nt: TGCGCCAGCAGCCAATTGGGGTGGTACCGAGAAAAACTGTTTTTT
clone_size: .
j_call: TRBJ1-4
d_call: .
v_call: TRBV5-5

cdr3_aa: CAISEREGTYGYTF
cdr3_nt: TGTGCCATCAGTGAGAGGGAAGGAACCTATGGCTACACCTTC
clone_size: once
j_call: TRBJ1-2
d_call: .
v_call: TRBV10-3

cdr3_aa: CASSMYLVENTEAFF
cdr3_nt: TGTGCCAGTAGTATGTATCTCGTAGAGAACACTGAAGCTTTCTTT
clone_size: few
j_call: TRBJ1-1
d_call: .
v_call: TRBV19

cdr3_aa: CAVDGPSEQYF
cdr3_nt: TGTGCCGTGGACGGCCCGTCGGAGCAGTACTTC
clone_size: many
j_call: TRBJ2-7
d_call: .
v_call: TRBV10-3

cdr3_aa: CSVETGKGRYGYTF
cdr3_nt: TGCAGCGTTGAGACCGGGAAAGGTCGCTATGGCTACACCTTC
clone_size: many
j_call: TRBJ1-2
d_call: .
v_call: TRBV29-1

cdr3_aa: CASSPIPRGGNTIYF
cdr3_nt: TGTGCCAGCAGCCCCATCCCTCGGGGGGGAAACACCATATATTTT
clone_size: many
j_call: TRBJ1-3
d_call: .
v_call: TRBV2

cdr3_aa: CAWSEGYNQPQHF
cdr3_nt: TGTGCCTGGAGTGAAGGGTACAATCAGCCCCAGCATTTT
clone_size: .
j_call: TRBJ1-5
d_call: .
v_call: TRBV30

cdr3_aa: CASSLEAAGGITWTGELFF
cdr3_nt: TGTGCCAGCAGCTTAGAGGCCGCGGGAGGCATCACTTGGACCGGGGAGCTGTTTTTT
clone_size: many
j_call: TRBJ2-2
d_call: TRBD2
v_call: TRBV7-6